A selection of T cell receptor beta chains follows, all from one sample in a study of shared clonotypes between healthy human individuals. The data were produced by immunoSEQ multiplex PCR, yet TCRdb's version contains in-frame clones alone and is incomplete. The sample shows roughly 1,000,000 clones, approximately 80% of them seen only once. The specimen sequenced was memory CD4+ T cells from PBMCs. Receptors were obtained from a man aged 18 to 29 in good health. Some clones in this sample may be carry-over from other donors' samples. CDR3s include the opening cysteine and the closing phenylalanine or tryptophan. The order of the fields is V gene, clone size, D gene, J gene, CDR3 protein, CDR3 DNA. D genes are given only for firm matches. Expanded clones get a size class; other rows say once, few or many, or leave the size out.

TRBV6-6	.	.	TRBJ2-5	CASSYLKETQYF	TGTGCCAGCAGTTACTTGAAAGAGACCCAGTACTTC
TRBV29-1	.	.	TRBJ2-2	CSVSKWAGTTGELFF	TGCAGCGTTTCGAAGTGGGCAGGGACAACCGGGGAGCTGTTTTTT
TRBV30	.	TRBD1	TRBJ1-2	CAWSPTGQLDTF	TGTGCCTGGAGTCCTACGGGACAGTTGGACACCTTC
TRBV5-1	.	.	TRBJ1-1	CASSLGHSGAEAFF	TGCGCCAGCAGCTTGGGACACTCAGGGGCTGAAGCTTTCTTT
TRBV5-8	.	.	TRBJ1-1	CASTSRGKRVNTEAFF	TGTGCCAGCACTAGTCGGGGTAAGAGGGTGAACACTGAAGCTTTCTTT
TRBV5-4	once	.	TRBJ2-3	CASSAGLGQYF	TGTGCCAGCAGCGCCGGGTTGGGGCAGTATTTT
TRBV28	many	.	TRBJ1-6	CASSTFGGRGHSPLHF	TGTGCCAGCAGCACGTTTGGTGGAAGGGGACATTCACCCCTCCACTTT
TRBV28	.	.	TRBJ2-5	CASSFNYRKETQYF	TGTGCCAGCAGTTTCAATTACAGAAAAGAGACCCAGTACTTC
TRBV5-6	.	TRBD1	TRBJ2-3	CASSQWTGERDTQYF	TGTGCCAGCAGCCAATGGACAGGAGAGCGCGATACGCAGTATTTT
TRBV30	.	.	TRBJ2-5	CAWSPGEETQYF	TGTGCCTGGAGTCCAGGGGAAGAGACCCAGTACTTC
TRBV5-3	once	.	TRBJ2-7	CARRHRPHNLVPISYEQYF	TGTGCCAGAAGACATCGACCCCACAATCTGGTGCCAATCTCCTACGAGCAGTACTTC
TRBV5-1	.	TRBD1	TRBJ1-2	CASSLSQGAFFGGYTF	TGCGCCAGCAGCCTCTCACAGGGGGCATTCTTTGGTGGCTACACCTTC
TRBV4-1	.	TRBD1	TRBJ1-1	CASSQGGAQGAIGEAFF	TGCGCCAGCAGCCAAGGTGGGGCTCAGGGGGCCATAGGGGAAGCTTTCTTT
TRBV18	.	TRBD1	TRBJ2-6	CASSTGVLSGANVLTF	TGTGCCAGCTCCACAGGGGTCCTCTCTGGGGCCAACGTCCTGACTTTC
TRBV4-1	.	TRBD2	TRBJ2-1	CASTGTRANEQFF	TGCGCCAGCACCGGGACTAGAGCGAATGAGCAGTTCTTC
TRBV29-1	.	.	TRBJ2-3	CSVGPGLAADTQYF	TGCAGCGTCGGTCCGGGACTCGCGGCAGATACGCAGTATTTT
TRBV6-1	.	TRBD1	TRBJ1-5	CASSPRTGLNQPQHF	TGTGCCAGCAGTCCCCGGACAGGGCTCAATCAGCCCCAGCATTTT
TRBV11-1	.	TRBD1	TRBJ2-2	CASSGRQGAGELFF	TGTGCCAGCAGCGGAAGACAGGGGGCCGGGGAGCTGTTTTTT
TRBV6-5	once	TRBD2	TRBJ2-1	CASSYGLAGIYNEQFF	TGTGCCAGCAGTTACGGACTAGCGGGAATTTACAATGAGCAGTTCTTC
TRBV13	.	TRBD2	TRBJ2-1	CASSLRRGGSYNEQFF	TGTGCCAGCAGCTTGCGGCGGGGGGGGTCCTACAATGAGCAGTTCTTC
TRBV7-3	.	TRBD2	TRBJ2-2	CASSLLAGAVGELFF	TGTGCCAGCAGCTTGTTAGCGGGAGCGGTCGGGGAGCTGTTTTTT
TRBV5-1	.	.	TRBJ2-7	CASTKLLYPGRPHEQYF	TGCGCCAGCACTAAACTGTTGTATCCAGGGCGTCCCCACGAGCAGTACTTC
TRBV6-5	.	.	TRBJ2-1	CASTGNEQFF	TGTGCCAGCACAGGCAATGAGCAGTTCTTC
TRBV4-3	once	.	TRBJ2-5	CASSRRGAGQETQYF	TGCGCCAGCAGCCGCCGGGGCGCGGGGCAAGAGACCCAGTACTTC
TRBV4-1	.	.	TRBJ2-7	CASSSVGGTYEQYF	TGCGCCAGCAGCTCAGTAGGCGGGACCTACGAGCAGTACTTC
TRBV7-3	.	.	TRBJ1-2	CASSKTQTNLGGYTF	TGTGCCAGCAGCAAGACCCAGACCAACCTGGGCGGCTACACCTTC
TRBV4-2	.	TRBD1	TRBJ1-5	CASSRTSDRGSNQPQHF	TGTGCCAGCAGCCGGACCTCGGACAGGGGGAGCAATCAGCCCCAGCATTTT
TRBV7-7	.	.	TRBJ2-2	CASSLLSTGELFF	TGTGCCAGCAGCTTACTTTCCACCGGGGAGCTGTTTTTT
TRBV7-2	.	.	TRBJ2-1	CASRPYRAFLWNEQFF	TGTGCCAGCAGACCCTACAGGGCTTTTCTGTGGAATGAGCAGTTCTTC
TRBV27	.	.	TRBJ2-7	CASSLTEAYEQYF	TGTGCCAGCAGTCTAACCGAGGCCTACGAGCAGTACTTC
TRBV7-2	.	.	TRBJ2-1	CASSSNRYNEQFF	TGTGCCAGCAGCTCGAATAGATACAATGAGCAGTTCTTC
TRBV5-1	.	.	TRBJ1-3	CASSLAGPLQGNTIYF	TGCGCCAGCAGCTTGGCAGGGCCGCTTCAAGGAAACACCATATATTTT
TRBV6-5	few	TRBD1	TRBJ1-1	CASRRQGLRTEAFF	TGTGCCAGCAGACGACAGGGACTGCGGACTGAAGCTTTCTTT
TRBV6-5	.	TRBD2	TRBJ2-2	CASSFSLASNTGELFF	TGTGCCAGCAGTTTCTCACTAGCGTCGAACACCGGGGAGCTGTTTTTT
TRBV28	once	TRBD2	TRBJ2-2	CASTLAGVGTGELFF	TGTGCCAGCACCCTAGCGGGAGTGGGTACCGGGGAGCTGTTTTTT
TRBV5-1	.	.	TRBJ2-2	CASSLGPVSGTGELFF	TGCGCCAGCAGCTTGGGGCCCGTGAGTGGCACCGGGGAGCTGTTTTTT
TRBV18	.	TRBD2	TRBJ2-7	CASSPGLAGVIHEQYF	TGTGCCAGCTCACCCGGACTAGCGGGAGTGATCCACGAGCAGTACTTC
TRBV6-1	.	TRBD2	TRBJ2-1	CASRKSSGIDNEQFF	TGTGCCAGCAGAAAGTCTAGCGGGATAGACAATGAGCAGTTCTTC
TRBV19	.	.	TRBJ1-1	CASSAGGGVAEAFF	TGTGCCAGTAGTGCCGGGGGAGGGGTCGCTGAAGCTTTCTTT
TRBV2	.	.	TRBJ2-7	CASLRDVLSYEQYF	TGTGCCAGTTTGCGGGACGTACTTTCCTACGAGCAGTACTTC
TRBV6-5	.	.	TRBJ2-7	CASSRNSGYEQYF	TGTGCCAGCAGCCGGAACTCGGGCTACGAGCAGTACTTC
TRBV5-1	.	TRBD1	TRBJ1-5	CASSLGDSGNQPQHF	TGCGCCAGCAGCTTGGGGGACAGCGGCAATCAGCCCCAGCATTTT
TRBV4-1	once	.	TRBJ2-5	CASSLDGKGGGETQYF	TGCGCCAGCAGTCTAGATGGAAAAGGGGGAGGAGAGACCCAGTACTTC
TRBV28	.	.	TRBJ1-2	CASSPPGTPWYGYTF	TGTGCCAGCAGTCCACCGGGGACACCTTGGTATGGCTACACCTTC